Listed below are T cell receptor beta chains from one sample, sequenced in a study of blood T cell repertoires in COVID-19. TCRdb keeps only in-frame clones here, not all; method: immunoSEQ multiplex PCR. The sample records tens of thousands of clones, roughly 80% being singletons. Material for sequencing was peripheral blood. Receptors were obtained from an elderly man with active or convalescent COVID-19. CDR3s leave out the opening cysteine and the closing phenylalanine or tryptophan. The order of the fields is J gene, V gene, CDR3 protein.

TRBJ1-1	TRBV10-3	AISDTGGQMNTEAF
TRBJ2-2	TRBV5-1	ASSLHGTSGGAPSTGELF
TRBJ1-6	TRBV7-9	ASSTSAGGTPLH
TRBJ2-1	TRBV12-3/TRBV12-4	ASSLLGYNEQF
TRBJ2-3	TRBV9	ASSVEGGDTQY
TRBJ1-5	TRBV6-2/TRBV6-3	ASSLPGGWQPQH
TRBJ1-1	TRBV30	ALDRGMNTEAF
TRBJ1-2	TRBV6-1	ASSESPGRYGYT
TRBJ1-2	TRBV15	ATSRGTAYGYT
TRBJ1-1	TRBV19	ASRRETNTEAF
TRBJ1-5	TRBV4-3	ASSQDFDRGEGQPQH
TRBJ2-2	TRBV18	ASSPLGGELF
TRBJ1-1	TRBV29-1	SSGTGNTEAF
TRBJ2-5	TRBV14	ASSQGDRGRETQY
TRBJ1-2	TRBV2	ASGEQGYDGYT
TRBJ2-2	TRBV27	ASRLTTGVRDTGELF
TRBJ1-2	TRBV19	ASSPGQKGYT
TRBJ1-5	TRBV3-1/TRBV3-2	ASSQDRRGQPQH
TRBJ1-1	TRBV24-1	ATSDNRAWASESEAF